This T cell receptor (beta chain) was retrieved from a study of human T cells and chemical hapten exposure. Study background: From small differences in pooled library volume came most of the variation in per-sample TCR yields. General study points: No change in TCRs above 1 in 1000 frequency was produced by DPC sensitization.

The library put unique molecular identifiers onto individual cDNA molecules. Authors' methods: Samples contained a median of 95,638 TCRs, with a range of 23,224 to 690,600. TCRdb ran MiXCR on the RACE reads and lists one entry per CDR3 protein. TCRdb, rather than the study authors, made the V and J calls. Among roughly 75,000 distinct CDR3 sequences listed, approximately 8.1% were seen once. Time point described: healthy volunteer bleed at 6 weeks. The study extracted total RNA from unfractionated whole blood. This clonotype was observed at least ten times. The antigen remains unidentified. V was trimmed by 3 bases and J by 2 bases, leaving 21 bases between them. This CDR3 contains 18 residues. CDR1 and CDR2 (germline): ENHRY, SYGVKD.

The rearrangement joins TRBV10-3 to TRBJ2-3, with D perhaps TRBD1 (6 bases). The sequence derives from a female donor in good health. Some clones in this sample may be carry-over from other donors' samples. Sequencing was carried out using whole blood. The CDR3 sequence is CAISEVGAHRAVTDTQYF. The CDR3 nucleotides read TGTGCCATCAGTGAAGTTGGAGCGCACAGGGCGGTCACAGATACGCAGTATTTT.